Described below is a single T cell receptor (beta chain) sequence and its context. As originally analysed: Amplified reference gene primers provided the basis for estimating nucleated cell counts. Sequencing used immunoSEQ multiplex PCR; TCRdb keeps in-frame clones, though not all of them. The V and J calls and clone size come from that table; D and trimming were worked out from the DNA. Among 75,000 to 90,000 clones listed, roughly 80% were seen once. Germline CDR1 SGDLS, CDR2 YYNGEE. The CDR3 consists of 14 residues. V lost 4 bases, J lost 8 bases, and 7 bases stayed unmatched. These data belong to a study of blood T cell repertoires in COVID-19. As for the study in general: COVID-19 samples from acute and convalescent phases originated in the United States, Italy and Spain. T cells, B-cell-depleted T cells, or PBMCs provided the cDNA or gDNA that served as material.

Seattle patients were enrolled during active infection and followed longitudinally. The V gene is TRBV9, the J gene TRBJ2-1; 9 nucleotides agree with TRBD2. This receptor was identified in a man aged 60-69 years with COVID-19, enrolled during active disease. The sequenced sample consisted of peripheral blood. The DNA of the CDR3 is TGTGCCAGCAGCCCCGGACTAGCGAAGTATGAGCAGTTCTTC. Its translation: CASSPGLAKYEQFF.